The clone carrying this T cell receptor (beta chain) has a single count. The antigen remains unidentified. This entry comes from a study of sequential checkpoint blockade in melanoma. Germline assignment: CDR1 MDHEN and CDR2 SYDVKM. The CDR3 contains 18 residues. J lost 3 bases, V lost 2 bases, and 12 bases had no gene match. Only in-frame clones appear in the TCRdb table, and some are missing; sequencing was by immunoSEQ multiplex PCR. In the table there are about 7,000 clones, 28% of which are singletons. General observations from the study: In arm A, pretreatment tumor clonality was associated with response. Tumor T-cell fraction and clonality correlated with PD-L1 and CD8+ counts.

Treatment denoted: randomized to nivolumab then ipilimumab (arm A) or the reverse (arm B). This chain links TRBV28 with TRBJ2-3; 9 bases match TRBD2. The clonotype originates from a human donor with melanoma. The input for sequencing was tumor tissue (inferred from file names), taken from a patient given nivolumab and ipilimumab in sequence. The CDR3 coding sequence is TGTGCCAGCAGTTTAATAGCGGGAGTGGTGACGGGAACAGATACGCAGTATTTT. As protein: CASSLIAGVVTGTDTQYF.